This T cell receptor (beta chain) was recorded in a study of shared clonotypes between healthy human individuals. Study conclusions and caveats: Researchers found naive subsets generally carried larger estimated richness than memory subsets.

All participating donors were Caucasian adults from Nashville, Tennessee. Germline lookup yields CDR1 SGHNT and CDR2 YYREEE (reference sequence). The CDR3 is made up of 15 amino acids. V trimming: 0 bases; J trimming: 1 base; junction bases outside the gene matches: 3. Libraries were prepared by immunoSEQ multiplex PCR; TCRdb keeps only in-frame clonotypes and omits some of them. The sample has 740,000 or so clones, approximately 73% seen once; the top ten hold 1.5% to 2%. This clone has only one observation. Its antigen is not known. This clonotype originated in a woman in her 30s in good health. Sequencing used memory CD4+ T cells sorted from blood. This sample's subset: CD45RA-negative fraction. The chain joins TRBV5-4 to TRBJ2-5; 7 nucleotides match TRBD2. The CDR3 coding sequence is TGTGCCAGCAGCTTGGTAGTAGCGGGCCAAGAGACCCAGTACTTC. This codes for CASSLVVAGQETQYF.